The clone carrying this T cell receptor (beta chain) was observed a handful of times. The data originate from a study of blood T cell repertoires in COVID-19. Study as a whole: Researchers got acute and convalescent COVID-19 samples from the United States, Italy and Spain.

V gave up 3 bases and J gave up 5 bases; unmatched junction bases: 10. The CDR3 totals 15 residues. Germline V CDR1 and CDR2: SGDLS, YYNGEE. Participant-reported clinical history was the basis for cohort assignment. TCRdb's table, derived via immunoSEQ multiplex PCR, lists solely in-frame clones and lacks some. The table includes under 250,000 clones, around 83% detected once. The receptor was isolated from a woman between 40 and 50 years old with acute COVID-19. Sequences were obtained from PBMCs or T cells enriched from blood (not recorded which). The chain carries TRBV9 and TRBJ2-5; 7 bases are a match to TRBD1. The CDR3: CASSAREGAFETQYF. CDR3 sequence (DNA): TGTGCCAGCAGCGCCCGCGAGGGGGCATTTGAGACCCAGTACTTC.